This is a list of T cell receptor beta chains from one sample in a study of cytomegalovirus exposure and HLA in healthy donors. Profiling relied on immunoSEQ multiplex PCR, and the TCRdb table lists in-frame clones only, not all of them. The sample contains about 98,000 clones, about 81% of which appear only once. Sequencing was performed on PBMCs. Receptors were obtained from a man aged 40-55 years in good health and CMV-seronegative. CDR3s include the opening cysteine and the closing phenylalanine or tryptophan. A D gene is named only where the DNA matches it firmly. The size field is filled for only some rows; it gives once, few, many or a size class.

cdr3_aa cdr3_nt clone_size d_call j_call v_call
CASAYRGHGETQYF TGTGCCAGCGCCTACAGGGGGCACGGGGAGACCCAGTACTTC - TRBD1 TRBJ2-5 TRBV7-9
CASSGSVAYEQYF TGTGCCAGCTCAGGTTCAGTCGCCTACGAGCAGTACTTC once - TRBJ2-7 TRBV18
CASSLDGAGNTIYF TGTGCCAGCAGCTTAGACGGAGCTGGAAACACCATATATTTT few - TRBJ1-3 TRBV7-2
CASSQGIDQPQHF TGTGCCAGCAGCCAGGGAATTGACCAGCCCCAGCATTTT - - TRBJ1-5 TRBV25-1
CASSLDLQGKRAYEQYF TGCGCCAGCAGCTTGGATTTACAGGGAAAAAGGGCCTACGAGCAGTACTTC - - TRBJ2-7 TRBV5-1
CASSLMRRANSPLHF TGTGCCAGCAGCCTAATGAGGAGGGCAAATTCACCCCTCCACTTT few - TRBJ1-6 TRBV14
CASSLGQIPEQYF TGTGCCAGCAGCTTGGGGCAGATCCCCGAGCAGTACTTC - - TRBJ2-7 TRBV5-4
CASSLAGETAFF TGCGCCAGCAGCTTAGCGGGCGAAACGGCGTTCTTC - - TRBJ2-1 TRBV5-1
CASSFRDRGQDEQFF TGTGCCAGCAGCTTCCGGGACAGGGGGCAGGATGAGCAGTTCTTC once TRBD1 TRBJ2-1 TRBV5-4
CASSSGGQPQHF TGTGCTAGCTCCTCGGGGGGGCAGCCCCAGCATTTT - - TRBJ1-5 TRBV12-5
CASSEETVYNEQFF TGTGCCAGCAGTGAAGAAACAGTGTACAATGAGCAGTTCTTC - - TRBJ2-1 TRBV6-1
CASSQVGVAGHNEQFF TGTGCCAGCAGCCAAGTTGGGGTAGCGGGACACAATGAGCAGTTCTTC - TRBD2 TRBJ2-1 TRBV14
CASSLQGLGTQYF TGTGCCAGCAGTTTACAGGGCCTCGGGACCCAGTACTTC few - TRBJ2-5 TRBV28
CSVAGQGSQTYEQYF TGCAGCGTTGCGGGGCAGGGGAGCCAAACCTACGAGCAGTACTTC - - TRBJ2-7 TRBV29-1
CASSFFGQGPHEQYF TGTGCCAGCAGTTTTTTTGGACAGGGCCCCCACGAGCAGTACTTC - TRBD1 TRBJ2-7 TRBV27
CASSLEGAGYQPQHF TGCGCCAGCAGCTTGGAGGGGGCTGGCTATCAGCCCCAGCATTTT - TRBD1 TRBJ1-5 TRBV5-1
CASSILAGGPGAQYF TGTGCCAGTAGTATCCTAGCGGGGGGGCCGGGGGCCCAGTACTTC - TRBD2 TRBJ2-5 TRBV19
CSSSRTSGQETQYF TGTTCCAGCAGCAGGACTAGCGGACAAGAGACCCAGTACTTC - TRBD2 TRBJ2-5 TRBV7-9
CASSRGTVGNQPQHF TGTGCCAGCAGTCGGGGGACAGTGGGCAATCAGCCCCAGCATTTT few TRBD1 TRBJ1-5 TRBV27
CVSSDPGQGRYEQYF TGTGTCAGCAGTGACCCCGGACAGGGGAGGTACGAGCAGTACTTC - TRBD1 TRBJ2-7 TRBV6-1
CAWNIPGGRRVNEQFF TGTGCCTGGAATATCCCCGGGGGGCGGAGGGTGAATGAGCAGTTCTTC - - TRBJ2-1 TRBV30
CASSVAASGFTGELFF TGTGCCAGCAGCGTAGCTGCTAGCGGTTTTACCGGGGAGCTGTTTTTT - TRBD2 TRBJ2-2 TRBV9
CASRTGFGTNEQFF TGTGCCAGCAGGACAGGGTTTGGAACCAATGAGCAGTTCTTC - TRBD1 TRBJ2-1 TRBV2
CASSRGTNQPQHF TGTGCCAGCAGCCGTGGGACAAATCAGCCCCAGCATTTT - - TRBJ1-5 TRBV5-6
CASGWTSGTGSYEQYF TGTGCTAGTGGTTGGACTAGCGGGACAGGTTCCTACGAGCAGTACTTC - TRBD2 TRBJ2-7 TRBV12-5
CASSPPSTGETQYF TGTGCCAGCTCACCACCGTCCACGGGAGAGACCCAGTACTTC - - TRBJ2-5 TRBV18
CASSMPDRQNTEAFF TGTGCCAGTAGTATGCCCGACAGACAGAACACTGAAGCTTTCTTT once - TRBJ1-1 TRBV19
CASSRGQGGTDTQYF TGTGCCAGCAGTCGAGGCCAGGGTGGCACAGATACGCAGTATTTT - - TRBJ2-3 TRBV9
CASRRGGAGNTGELFF TGTGCCAGCAGACGAGGCGGGGCCGGGAACACCGGGGAGCTGTTTTTT - - TRBJ2-2 TRBV13
CASSTTAGTGVKLFF TGTGCCAGTAGTACGACCGCGGGGACAGGGGTGAAACTGTTTTTT - TRBD1 TRBJ1-4 TRBV19
CASSLMGLAGRTSTDTQYF TGCGCCAGCAGCTTGATGGGACTAGCGGGGAGAACTAGCACAGATACGCAGTATTTT - TRBD2 TRBJ2-3 TRBV5-1
CSVTWETQYF TGCAGCGTCACTTGGGAGACCCAGTACTTC - - TRBJ2-5 TRBV29-1
CASMAAKLPNYGYTF TGTGCCAGCATGGCAGCGAAATTACCCAACTATGGCTACACCTTC - - TRBJ1-2 TRBV6-5
CAISEGGQGSHEQYF TGTGCCATCAGTGAAGGAGGACAGGGTTCCCACGAGCAGTACTTC - TRBD1 TRBJ2-7 TRBV10-3
CASSPPGQGPYEQYF TGTGCCAGCAGCCCACCGGGACAGGGACCCTACGAGCAGTACTTC - TRBD1 TRBJ2-7 TRBV6-5
CASSSPTGQGYTF TGTGCCAGCAGCTCACCGACAGGGCAGGGCTACACCTTC once TRBD1 TRBJ1-2 TRBV7-2
CASSPQGFYGYTF TGTGCCAGCAGTCCCCAGGGATTCTATGGCTACACCTTC - - TRBJ1-2 TRBV2
CSVAQGLYSTDTQYF TGCAGCGTTGCCCAAGGACTTTACAGCACAGATACGCAGTATTTT - - TRBJ2-3 TRBV29-1
CAWRPPGQPFYGYTF TGTGCCTGGAGACCACCGGGACAGCCGTTCTATGGCTACACCTTC - TRBD1 TRBJ1-2 TRBV30
CASSPPGTSGGRNEQFF TGCGCCAGCAGCCCACCCGGGACTAGCGGGGGTAGGAATGAGCAGTTCTTC - TRBD2 TRBJ2-1 TRBV5-1
CASRVFTAQPNYGYTF TGTGCCAGCAGGGTTTTTACAGCCCAGCCCAACTATGGCTACACCTTC - - TRBJ1-2 TRBV5-5
CASSQGGEAFF TGCGCCAGCAGCCAAGGGGGAGAGGCTTTCTTT - - TRBJ1-1 TRBV4-1
CASSYLSGVGTDTQYF TGTGCCAGCAGTTACCTTAGCGGGGTTGGCACAGATACGCAGTATTTT - TRBD2 TRBJ2-3 TRBV6-5
CASIVWGADTQYF TGTGCCAGCATCGTGTGGGGCGCAGATACGCAGTATTTT - - TRBJ2-3 TRBV13
CASSLGGMRDSSTDTQYF TGCGCCAGCAGCTTGGGCGGGATGCGGGACTCCAGCACAGATACGCAGTATTTT - - TRBJ2-3 TRBV5-1
CASSYSGLCEQFF TGTGCCAGCAGCTACTCGGGACTTTGTGAGCAGTTCTTC - - TRBJ2-1 TRBV5-6
CASSQDRFKGGAADEQFF TGCGCCAGCAGCCAAGATCGATTTAAAGGGGGGGCGGCCGATGAGCAGTTCTTC - - TRBJ2-1 TRBV4-1
CASSRAIGSYTF TGTGCCAGCAGCCGGGCCATCGGGAGCTACACCTTC - - TRBJ1-2 TRBV28
CASSSPGTYNSPLHF TGTGCCAGCAGCTCCCCGGGAACCTATAATTCACCCCTCCACTTT - - TRBJ1-6 TRBV11-1
CASSVGGGPGTQYF TGTGCCAGCAGCGTAGGGGGGGGCCCGGGTACGCAGTATTTT - - TRBJ2-3 TRBV9
CASSRSPPGDEQYF TGTGCCAGCAGCCGCTCCCCTCCAGGGGACGAGCAGTACTTC - - TRBJ2-7 TRBV13